The rows below give T cell receptor beta chains drawn from one sample of a study of CD8 T cells in ankylosing spondylitis. A single record per CDR3 protein comes from TCRdb applying MiXCR to the 5' RACE reads. The data contain roughly 350,000 distinct CDR3 sequences, roughly 8% of them seen just once; the ten biggest clones take up more than 12%. The material sequenced was blood, either unsorted or a sorted T cell fraction (not recorded which). These receptors were collected from a male donor with ankylosing spondylitis. CDR3s include the opening cysteine and the closing phenylalanine or tryptophan. Fields, in order: J gene, clone size, V gene, D gene, CDR3 protein, CDR3 DNA. D genes are given only for firm matches. Clone size is shown for a subset of rows, as once, few, many or a class of expanded clone.

TRBJ2-3	few	TRBV28	TRBD2	CASIGGRDNTDTQYF	TGTGCCAGCATCGGCGGGAGGGACAACACAGATACGCAGTATTTT
TRBJ2-3	.	TRBV7-9	TRBD2	CASSPRTSGSLDTQYF	TGTGCCAGCAGCCCACGGACTAGCGGGAGTCTAGATACGCAGTATTTT
TRBJ2-2	few	TRBV7-3	.	CASRQEGTGELFF	TGTGCCAGCAGACAAGAGGGGACCGGGGAGCTGTTTTTT
TRBJ2-7	few	TRBV28	TRBD1	CASRDDRGDFYEQYF	TGTGCCAGCAGGGATGACAGGGGAGACTTCTACGAGCAGTACTTC
TRBJ2-1	.	TRBV3-1	.	CASSTGRYNEQFF	TGTGCCAGCAGTACGGGACGGTACAATGAGCAGTTCTTC
TRBJ2-7	few	TRBV29-1	.	CSVVVGYSYEQYF	TGCAGCGTTGTAGTCGGATACTCCTACGAGCAGTACTTC
TRBJ2-6	few	TRBV6-2/TRBV6-3	.	CASRWGTGANVLTF	TGTGCCAGCAGGTGGGGTACTGGGGCCAACGTCCTGACTTTC
TRBJ1-1	few	TRBV12-3/TRBV12-4	.	CASTDRFGGFF	TGTGCCAGCACCGACAGGTTTGGGGGTTTCTTT
TRBJ1-2	.	TRBV20-1	.	CSVPGQAGGYTF	TGCAGTGTCCCGGGGCAGGCGGGTGGCTACACCTTC
TRBJ1-2	.	TRBV12-3/TRBV12-4	.	CASSLAARGGGYTF	TGTGCCAGCAGTTTAGCTGCCAGGGGAGGTGGCTACACCTTC
TRBJ1-2	many	TRBV12-3/TRBV12-4	.	CASSLDRGLVTYGYTF	TGTGCCAGCAGTTTGGATCGGGGACTCGTAACCTATGGCTACACCTTC
TRBJ2-7	few	TRBV12-3/TRBV12-4	TRBD1	CASSRTGGSGYEQYF	TGTGCCAGCAGTAGAACAGGGGGATCTGGCTACGAGCAGTACTTC
TRBJ2-2	many	TRBV7-3	.	CASSSRGAGTGELFF	TGTGCCAGCAGCTCCCGTGGAGCGGGTACCGGGGAGCTGTTTTTT
TRBJ1-4	.	TRBV7-9	.	CASSSTGSELFF	TGTGCCAGCAGCTCGACGGGGTCAGAACTGTTTTTT
TRBJ2-6	few	TRBV28	.	CASSLNRPGANVLTF	TGTGCCAGCAGTTTAAACCGTCCTGGGGCCAACGTCCTGACTTTC
TRBJ1-1	many	TRBV29-1	.	CSTYTGVNTEAFF	TGCAGCACATACACCGGTGTGAACACTGAAGCTTTCTTT
TRBJ1-1	many	TRBV29-1	TRBD1	CSVNRGENTEAFF	TGCAGCGTAAACAGGGGGGAGAACACTGAAGCTTTCTTT
TRBJ1-5	many	TRBV7-8	.	CASSLMAGYSQPQHF	TGTGCCAGCAGCTTAATGGCAGGGTATTCTCAGCCCCAGCATTTT
TRBJ2-2	many	TRBV5-1	TRBD1	CASAGTVNTGELFF	TGCGCCAGCGCCGGGACAGTTAACACCGGGGAGCTGTTTTTT
TRBJ2-2	.	TRBV5-1	.	CASKATTGELFF	TGCGCCAGTAAAGCAACCACCGGGGAGCTGTTTTTT
TRBJ2-1	many	TRBV18	.	CASSPGRVSKYNEQFF	TGTGCCAGCTCACCAGGACGAGTCTCCAAATACAATGAGCAGTTCTTC
TRBJ2-7	.	TRBV7-9	.	CASSQLTRIDEQYF	TGTGCCAGCAGCCAGCTGACTAGAATCGACGAGCAGTACTTC
TRBJ2-6	few	TRBV25-1	.	CASSAYDSPDYNVLTF	TGTGCCAGCAGCGCCTACGACAGTCCAGATTACAACGTCCTGACTTTC
TRBJ2-2	few	TRBV27	TRBD1	CASSMGQLTGELFF	TGTGCCAGCAGTATGGGACAGTTGACCGGGGAGCTGTTTTTT
TRBJ2-1	many	TRBV12-3/TRBV12-4	.	CASSWGRSYNEQFF	TGTGCCAGCAGCTGGGGGCGCTCCTACAATGAGCAGTTCTTC
TRBJ2-3	few	TRBV10-1	TRBD2	CASSVTSGTDTQYF	TGCGCCAGCAGTGTAACTAGCGGAACAGATACGCAGTATTTT
TRBJ1-6	few	TRBV6-1	.	CASSRLISAVNSPLHF	TGTGCCAGCAGTCGGCTAATATCGGCAGTTAATTCACCCCTCCACTTT
TRBJ1-2	many	TRBV2	.	CASRIRDNYGYTF	TGTGCCAGCAGAATCAGGGATAACTATGGCTACACCTTC
TRBJ1-2	.	TRBV6-2/TRBV6-3	.	CASRQTGAYGYTF	TGTGCCAGCAGGCAAACAGGAGCTTATGGCTACACCTTC
TRBJ1-3	few	TRBV28	.	CASSSPGATIYF	TGTGCCAGCAGTTCCCCCGGGGCCACCATATATTTT
TRBJ2-1	.	TRBV21-1	.	CASSYGTSGRSYNEQFF	TGTGCCAGCAGCTACGGGACTAGCGGTCGCTCCTACAATGAGCAGTTCTTC
TRBJ2-3	few	TRBV20-1	TRBD2	CSARGERREGSTDTQYF	TGCAGTGCTAGAGGGGAAAGGCGGGAGGGAAGCACAGATACGCAGTATTTT
TRBJ2-1	few	TRBV20-1	TRBD2	CSANPGLAGGDDEQFF	TGCAGTGCAAACCCGGGACTAGCGGGAGGGGATGATGAGCAGTTCTTC
TRBJ2-7	.	TRBV29-1	TRBD1	CSVARDSEQYF	TGCAGCGTTGCCCGGGACAGTGAGCAGTACTTC
TRBJ1-2	.	TRBV28	.	CASSLVGEGYGYTF	TGTGCCAGCAGTTTAGTGGGGGAGGGCTATGGCTACACCTTC
TRBJ2-1	once	TRBV20-1	TRBD2	CSATTSGRTGNEQFF	TGCAGTGCTACGACTAGCGGGAGGACCGGCAATGAGCAGTTCTTC
TRBJ2-3	once	TRBV29-1	TRBD2	CSVASTLIAGVADTQYF	TGCAGCGTTGCCTCGACGTTAATAGCGGGAGTAGCAGATACGCAGTATTTT
TRBJ1-5	many	TRBV28	.	CASRQGRNQPQHF	TGTGCCAGCAGGCAAGGTCGGAATCAGCCCCAGCATTTT
TRBJ2-7	few	TRBV5-1	.	CASSLVVGGEQYF	TGCGCCAGCAGCTTGGTGGTAGGGGGCGAGCAGTACTTC
TRBJ2-2	few	TRBV21-1	.	CASSSGAEDTGELFF	TGTGCCAGCAGCTCGGGAGCGGAAGACACCGGGGAGCTGTTTTTT
TRBJ2-5	many	TRBV20-1	.	CSAEGAPQETQYF	TGCAGTGCGGAAGGCGCTCCTCAAGAGACCCAGTACTTC
TRBJ2-1	.	TRBV18	TRBD2	CASSPAGTSGRGSYNEQFF	TGTGCCAGCTCACCAGCCGGGACTAGCGGGAGAGGCTCCTACAATGAGCAGTTCTTC
TRBJ2-1	many	TRBV21-1	.	CASSKSSGRNNEQFF	TGTGCCAGCAGCAAAAGCAGCGGGAGGAACAATGAGCAGTTCTTC
TRBJ2-2	many	TRBV21-1	.	CASSKEDTQRTNTGELFF	TGTGCCAGCAGCAAAGAGGACACCCAAAGGACGAACACCGGGGAGCTGTTTTTT
TRBJ1-2	.	TRBV11-2	.	CASRLDAQLLLGYGYTF	TGTGCCAGCAGGTTGGATGCACAGTTGTTGCTTGGCTATGGCTACACCTTC
TRBJ2-1	few	TRBV6-2/TRBV6-3	.	CASSYVGEQFF	TGTGCCAGCAGTTACGTCGGTGAGCAGTTCTTC
TRBJ2-5	few	TRBV28	.	CASSPHHGVPQETQYF	TGTGCCAGCAGTCCGCACCACGGAGTCCCCCAAGAGACCCAGTACTTC
TRBJ2-7	.	TRBV7-3	TRBD2	CASSSSGVSYEQYF	TGTGCCAGCAGCTCTAGCGGGGTCTCCTACGAGCAGTACTTC
TRBJ2-1	few	TRBV20-1	TRBD2	CSARAPGGPLTYNEQFF	TGCAGTGCTAGAGCACCGGGAGGGCCTTTAACCTACAATGAGCAGTTCTTC